This TCR beta chain was sequenced for a study of CD8+ T cells in alopecia areata (dated by TCRdb to between 2017 and 2018). With regard to the full study: The treated patients, all with moderate-to-severe alopecia areata, were enrolled in an open-label pilot trial of oral tofacitinib given at 5 to 10 mg twice daily. Patients received tofacitinib for 6 to 18 months and were then followed off drug for 6 months to check for delayed response and recurrence. The SALT score, which quantifies the percentage of affected scalp surface area, was used to measure disease severity in treated patients. The study used high-throughput TCRbeta sequencing to examine T cell clonal expansion in alopecia areata, in both the C3H/HeJ mouse model and human patients. In humans, TCRbeta sequencing was performed on scalp tissue and on sorted CD4+ and CD8+ peripheral blood T cells from healthy controls and from patients with patchy or totalis/universalis alopecia areata. Tofacitinib-treated patients had biopsies at baseline and at 4 and 24 weeks of treatment, with a later scalp biopsy in several patients. Scalp clonality was compared across normal scalp (n=4), patchy alopecia areata scalp (n=8), and alopecia totalis/universalis scalp (n=8). RNA came from the PAXgene miRNA kit for fixed scalp, the miRNeasy kit for PBMCs, and the RNeasy kit for mouse skin. TCRbeta CDR3 regions were amplified by immunoSEQ multiplex PCR with 35 Vbeta forward and 13 Jbeta reverse primers. Broad study findings and their caveats: Unlike mouse skin, where gammadelta T cells dominate, normal human skin contains resident alphabeta T cells that get sequenced too, which complicates analysis of the scalp TCR repertoire. Many expanded lesional clones were found to persist in scalp and blood during tofacitinib treatment, and relapse after treatment cessation may be partly explained by this persistence. TCR sequences shared between patients were less clear than in mice, possibly partly because of HLA diversity in the patient population. The treated cohort was small, with a single nonresponder, so links between baseline CD8+ expansion and response need larger studies. Compared with normal scalp, lesional scalp, particularly in alopecia totalis/universalis, had higher clonality and more expanded CD8+ clones, which suggests antigenic drive. Scalp clonality and the number of expanded CD8+ clones among the top 100 scalp clones were significantly decreased by tofacitinib.

Library preparation employed the immunoSEQ multiplex PCR assay. For TCR sequencing, RNA was extracted from every sample and reverse transcribed into cDNA to serve as template. SuperScript III was used for first-strand cDNA synthesis, primed with a 2:1 mix of oligo-dT and random hexamers. Amplification bias was assessed with a synthetic immune receptor repertoire, and residual bias was removed computationally. The authors' pipeline ran thus. Raw reads were preprocessed to remove errors, and CDR3 was defined by IMGT conventions from the conserved cysteine to phenylalanine. To get clonality, Shannon entropy was normalized by log2 of the number of productive unique TCRs and the result was subtracted from 1. Whether each scalp clone was CD4 or CD8 was inferred by checking scalp TCRbeta sequences against the CD4 and CD8 repertoires from sorted blood. The table comes from immuneACCESS by way of TCRdb, which keeps in-frame sequences with V and J called. Part of the clones is missing from these tables; in studies checked, under half for an unresolved V gene and the rest for unknown reasons. The DNA was the basis for D and trimming; V, J and clone size are from that table. This sample gives approximately 210,000 clones in total; 64% of them show up just once. The ten largest clones capture roughly 4.2% of the sample.

Worth noting for this clone: Its antigen is not yet known. Base qualities are not provided; no much larger clone lies one nucleotide away.

The time point label, as the study defines it: four to five weeks on oral tofacitinib. The treatment or condition label of this sample denotes: oral pan-JAK inhibitor, 5-10 mg twice daily. From alopecia areata patients, peripheral blood was collected along with lesional scalp punch biopsies. PBMCs were isolated by density centrifugation and stained for CD3, CD4 and CD8, after which CD4+ and CD8+ T cells were sorted on a FACSAria. This specimen was CD4+ T cells sorted from blood, taken at week 4, from a patient treated with tofacitinib. The source is a human donor with alopecia areata.

The DNA sequence reads TGCGCCAGCAGCCGCGGGGACAGGGATGGGGAGACCCAGTACTTC. The resulting protein is CASSRGDRDGETQYF. The receptor chain draws on TRBV5-1 and TRBJ2-5, with 9 junctional bases fitting TRBD1. CDR1 and CDR2, per the germline V gene, are SGHRS and YFSETQ. The CDR3 has 15 amino acids, counting the end cysteine and phenylalanine. Kept here is only the CDR3 DNA, which spans 45 bases and is read in frame from base 1. Germline trimming: 4 bases from V, 5 bases from J; junction bases outside gene matches: 9.